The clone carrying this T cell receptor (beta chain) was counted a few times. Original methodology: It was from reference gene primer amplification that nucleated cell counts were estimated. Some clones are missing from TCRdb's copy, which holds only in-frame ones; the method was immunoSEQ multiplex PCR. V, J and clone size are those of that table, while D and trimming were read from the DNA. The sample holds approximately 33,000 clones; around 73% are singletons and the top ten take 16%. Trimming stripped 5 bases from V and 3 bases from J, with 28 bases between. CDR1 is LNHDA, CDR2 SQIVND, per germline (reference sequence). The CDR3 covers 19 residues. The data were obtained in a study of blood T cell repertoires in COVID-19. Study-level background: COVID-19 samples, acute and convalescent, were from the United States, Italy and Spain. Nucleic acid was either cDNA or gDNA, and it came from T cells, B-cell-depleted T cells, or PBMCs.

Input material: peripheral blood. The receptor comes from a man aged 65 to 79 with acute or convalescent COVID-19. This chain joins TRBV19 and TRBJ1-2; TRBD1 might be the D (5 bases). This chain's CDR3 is CASSPFSGGMIEDHYGYTF. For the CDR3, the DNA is TGTGCCAGTAGTCCATTTTCTGGGGGGATGATAGAGGACCACTATGGCTACACCTTC.